The entry below gives a single TCR beta chain sequence along with its context. This specimen belongs to a study of blood T cell repertoires in COVID-19. Study-level background: Material from acute and convalescent COVID-19 was sourced from the United States, Italy and Spain. Sources were T cells, B-cell-depleted T cells, or PBMCs; the material itself was cDNA or gDNA.

Original handling: Amplification of reference gene primers was used by the study to estimate nucleated cell counts. Generated by immunoSEQ multiplex PCR, the TCRdb table keeps only in-frame clones and is missing some. V and J calls and clone size are as listed in that table; D and trimming were resolved from the DNA. This sample has around 69,000 clones, with roughly 81% found just once. The sample was peripheral blood. This TCR was recovered from a woman in her seventies with acute or convalescent COVID-19.

The CDR3 sequence: CASSPPQGFNEQYF. The CDR3 region has the DNA TGTGCCAGCTCACCACCCCAGGGATTCAACGAGCAGTACTTC. The chain combines TRBV18 with TRBJ2-7, with D maybe TRBD1 (5 bases). V gave up 0 bases and J gave up 5 bases, with 11 bases separating them. The V gene's germline CDR1 is KGHSH and CDR2 LQKENI. The CDR3 extends over 14 amino acids.